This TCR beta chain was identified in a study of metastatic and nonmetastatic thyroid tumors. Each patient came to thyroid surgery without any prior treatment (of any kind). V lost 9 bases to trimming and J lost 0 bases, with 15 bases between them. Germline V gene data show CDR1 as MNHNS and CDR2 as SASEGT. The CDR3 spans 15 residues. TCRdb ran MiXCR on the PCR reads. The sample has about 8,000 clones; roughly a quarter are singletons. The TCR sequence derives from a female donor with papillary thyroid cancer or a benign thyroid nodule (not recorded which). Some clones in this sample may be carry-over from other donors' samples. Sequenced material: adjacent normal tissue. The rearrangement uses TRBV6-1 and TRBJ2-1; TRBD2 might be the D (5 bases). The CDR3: CASRAAKGSYNEQFF. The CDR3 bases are TGTGCCAGTCGAGCGGCAAAGGGCTCCTACAATGAGCAGTTCTTC.